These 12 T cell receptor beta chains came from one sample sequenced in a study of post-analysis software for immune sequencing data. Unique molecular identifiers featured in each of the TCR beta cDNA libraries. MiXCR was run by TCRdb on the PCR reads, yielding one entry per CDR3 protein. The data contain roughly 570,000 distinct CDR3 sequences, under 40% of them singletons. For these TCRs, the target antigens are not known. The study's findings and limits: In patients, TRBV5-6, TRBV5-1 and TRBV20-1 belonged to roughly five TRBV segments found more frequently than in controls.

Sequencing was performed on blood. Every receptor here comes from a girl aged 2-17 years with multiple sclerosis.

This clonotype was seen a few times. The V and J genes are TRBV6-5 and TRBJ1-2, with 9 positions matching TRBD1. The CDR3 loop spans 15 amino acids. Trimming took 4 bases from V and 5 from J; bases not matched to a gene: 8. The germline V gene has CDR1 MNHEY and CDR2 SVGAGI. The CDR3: CASSSHRGRGYGYTF. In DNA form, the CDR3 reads TGTGCCAGCAGTTCACACAGGGGGCGCGGATATGGCTACACCTTC.

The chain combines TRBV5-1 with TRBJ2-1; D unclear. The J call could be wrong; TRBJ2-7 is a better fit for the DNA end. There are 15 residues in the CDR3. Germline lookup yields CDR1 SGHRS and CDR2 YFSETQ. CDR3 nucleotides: TGCGCCAGCAGCTTGGCCGATCCCTCCTACAATGAGCAGTACTTC. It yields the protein CASSLADPSYNEQYF.

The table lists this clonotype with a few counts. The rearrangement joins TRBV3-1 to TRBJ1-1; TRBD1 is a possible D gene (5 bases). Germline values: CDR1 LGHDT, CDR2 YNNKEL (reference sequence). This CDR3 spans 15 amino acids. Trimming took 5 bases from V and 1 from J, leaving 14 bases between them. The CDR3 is CASSAVGARNTEAFF. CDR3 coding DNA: TGTGCCAGCAGCGCCGTTGGGGCGCGGAACACTGAAGCTTTCTTT.

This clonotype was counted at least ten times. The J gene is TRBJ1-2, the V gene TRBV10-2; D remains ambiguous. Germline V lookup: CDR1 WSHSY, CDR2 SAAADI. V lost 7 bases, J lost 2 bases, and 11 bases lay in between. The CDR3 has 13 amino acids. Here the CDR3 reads CASTDPGNYGYTF. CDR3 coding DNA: TGCGCCAGCACGGATCCAGGCAACTATGGCTACACCTTC.

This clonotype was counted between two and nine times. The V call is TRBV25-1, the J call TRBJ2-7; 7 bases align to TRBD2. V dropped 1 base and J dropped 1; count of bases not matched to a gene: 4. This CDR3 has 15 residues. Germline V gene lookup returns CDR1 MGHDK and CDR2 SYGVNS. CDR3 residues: CASSESGGKSYEQYF. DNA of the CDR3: TGTGCCAGCAGTGAATCGGGGGGTAAATCCTACGAGCAGTACTTC.

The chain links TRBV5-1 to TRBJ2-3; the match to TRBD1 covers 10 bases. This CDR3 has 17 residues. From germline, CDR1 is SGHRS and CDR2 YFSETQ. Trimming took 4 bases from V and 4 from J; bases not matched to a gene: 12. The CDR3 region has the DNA TGCGCCAGCAGCCTGGTAGACCGGGACAGGGGTCCAGATACGCAGTATTTT. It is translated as CASSLVDRDRGPDTQYF.

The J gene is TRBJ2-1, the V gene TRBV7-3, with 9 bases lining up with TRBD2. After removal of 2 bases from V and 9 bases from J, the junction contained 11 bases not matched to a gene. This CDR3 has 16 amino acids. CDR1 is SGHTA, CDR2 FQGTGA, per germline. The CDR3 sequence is CASSLGGGGARGEQFF. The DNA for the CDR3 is TGTGCCAGCAGCTTAGGAGGCGGGGGGGCCAGGGGTGAGCAGTTCTTC.

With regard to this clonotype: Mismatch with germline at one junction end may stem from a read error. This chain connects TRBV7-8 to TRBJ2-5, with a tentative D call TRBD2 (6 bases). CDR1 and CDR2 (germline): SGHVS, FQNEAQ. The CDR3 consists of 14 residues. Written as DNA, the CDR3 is TGTGCCAGCAGCAAGATAGCGGTACAAGAGGCCCAGTACTTC. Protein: CASSKIAVQEAQYF.

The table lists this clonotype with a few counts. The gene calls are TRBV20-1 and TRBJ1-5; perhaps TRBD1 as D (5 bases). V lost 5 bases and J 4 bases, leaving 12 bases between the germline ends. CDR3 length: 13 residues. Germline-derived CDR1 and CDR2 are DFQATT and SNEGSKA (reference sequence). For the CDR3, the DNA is TGCAGTGCTCCAGGACACCTGAATCAGCCCCAGCATTTT. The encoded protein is CSAPGHLNQPQHF.

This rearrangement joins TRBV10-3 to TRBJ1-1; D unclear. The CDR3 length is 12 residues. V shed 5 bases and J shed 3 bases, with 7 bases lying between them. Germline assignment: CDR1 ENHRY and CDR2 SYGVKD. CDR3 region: CAISKADTEAFF. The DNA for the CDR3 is TGTGCCATCAGTAAGGCGGACACTGAAGCTTTCTTT.

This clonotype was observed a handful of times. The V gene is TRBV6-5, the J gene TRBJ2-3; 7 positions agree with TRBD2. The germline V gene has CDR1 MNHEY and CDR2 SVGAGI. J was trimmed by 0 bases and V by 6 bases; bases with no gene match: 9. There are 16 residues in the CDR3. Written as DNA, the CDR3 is TGTGCCAGCAGCCGAAAAAGCGGGGCAAGCACAGATACGCAGTATTTT. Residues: CASSRKSGASTDTQYF.

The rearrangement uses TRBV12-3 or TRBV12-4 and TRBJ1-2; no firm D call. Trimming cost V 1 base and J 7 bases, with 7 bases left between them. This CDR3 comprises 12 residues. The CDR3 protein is CASSLGKSGYTF. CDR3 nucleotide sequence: TGTGCCAGCAGTTTAGGAAAGAGTGGCTACACCTTC.